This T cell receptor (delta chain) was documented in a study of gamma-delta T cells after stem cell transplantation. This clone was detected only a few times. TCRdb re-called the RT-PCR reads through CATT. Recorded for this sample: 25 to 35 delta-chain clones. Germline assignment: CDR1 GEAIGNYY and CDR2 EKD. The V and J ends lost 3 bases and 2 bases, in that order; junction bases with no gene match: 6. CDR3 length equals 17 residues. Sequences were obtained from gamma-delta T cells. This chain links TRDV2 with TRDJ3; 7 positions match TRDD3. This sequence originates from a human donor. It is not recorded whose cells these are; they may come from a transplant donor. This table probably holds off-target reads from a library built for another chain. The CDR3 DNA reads TGTGCCTGTGACGCGGGGGATCCCACCTGGGACACCCGACAGATGTTTTTC. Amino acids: CACDAGDPTWDTRQMFF.